This passage covers 27 T cell receptor beta chains from one sample sequenced in a study of T cells in Graves' hyperthyroidism and ophthalmopathy. Researchers took RNA transcripts and amplified the TCR beta CDR3 regions from them. The study used the HTBI primer set for a first-round RT-PCR of the TCR CDR3. A single record per CDR3 protein comes from TCRdb applying MiXCR to the multiplex PCR reads. This table holds some 570,000 distinct CDR3 sequences, 15% to 20% found once. Sequencing was done on a sample of blood. Receptors originate from a woman between 18 and 29 years old with Graves' ophthalmopathy.

This clonotype came up many times. J is TRBJ1-4 and V is TRBV7-6, with D unclear. The CDR3 spans 14 residues. Germline V CDR1 and CDR2: SGHVS, FNYEAQ. With 6 bases removed from V and 8 bases from J, the gap between germline ends came to 16 bases. The CDR3, as DNA: TGTGCCAGCAGTTCCACTCGGGCAGGAGAAAAACTGTTTTTT. This encodes CASSSTRAGEKLFF. The full variable domain, in which reference TRBV7-6 and TRBJ1-4 provide the parts outside the CDR3, is GAGVSQSPRYKVTKRGQDVALRCDPISGHVSLYWYRQALGQGPEFLTYFNYEAQQDKSGLPNDRFSAERPEGSISTLTIQRTEQRDSAMYRCASSSTRAGEKLFFGSGTQLSVL.

This clonotype showed up just a few times. The rearrangement links TRBV19 to TRBJ2-3; no firm D call. Germline-derived CDR1 and CDR2 are LNHDA and SQIVND (reference sequence). This CDR3 region has 14 residues. The V gene lost 7 bases and the J gene lost 0 bases, with 11 bases spanning the gap. The CDR3 DNA sequence: TGTGCCAGTACCCAACAGAGCAGCACAGATACGCAGTATTTT. This sequence encodes CASTQQSSTDTQYF.

The chain carries TRBV7-2 and TRBJ2-5; 9 positions match TRBD1. Germline loops: CDR1 SGHTA, CDR2 FQGNSA. The trim removed 4 bases at V and 12 bases at J, leaving 12 bases unmatched. The CDR3 runs to 14 residues. CDR3 region: CASSSGTGRTGEYF. In DNA, the CDR3 is TGTGCCAGCAGCTCCGGGACAGGGAGAACCGGGGAGTACTTC.

The chain employs TRBV28 and TRBJ2-7, with no clear D. Germline CDR1 MDHEN, CDR2 SYDVKM. This CDR3 has 12 amino acids. The ends were cut back, 7 bases at V and 9 bases at J, with 16 bases in the middle. The CDR3 nucleotides read TGTGCCAGCACCACCGGAGTAGGGTCGCAGTACTTC. This encodes CASTTGVGSQYF.

This clonotype was counted between two and nine times. One end of the junction is discordant with germline, which a read error may explain. The chain joins TRBV20-1 to TRBJ2-1; possible D gene TRBD2, 7 bases. CDR3 length: 14 amino acids. From germline, CDR1 is DFQATT and CDR2 SNEGSKA (reference sequence). As DNA, the CDR3 is TGCAGTGCGAGAGGGGGGGGGCGGTACAATGAGCAGTTCTTC. Protein: CSARGGGRYNEQFF.

In this sample, this clonotype turned up a few times. CDR3 region: CASSLQGVSRHTQYF. The CDR3 DNA sequence: TGTGCCAGCAGTTTACAGGGGGTTAGCCGGCATACGCAGTATTTT. This chain uses TRBV27 with TRBJ2-3; 7 bases fit TRBD1. The CDR3 has 15 amino acids. Germline V lookup: CDR1 MNHEY, CDR2 SMNVEV (reference sequence). Trimming at V came to 2 bases and at J to 7 bases, leaving 9 bases not matched to a gene.

The chain uses TRBV9 and TRBJ2-1, with 14 bases matching TRBD2. The junction had 9 bases not matched to a gene; V was cut back by 3 bases and J by 7 bases. The CDR3 spans 17 residues. Germline assignment: CDR1 SGDLS and CDR2 YYNGEE. In DNA form, the CDR3 reads TGTGCCAGCAGCGGGGGACTAGCGGGAGACCCGGGGAATGAGCAGTTCTTC. It is translated as CASSGGLAGDPGNEQFF.

This clonotype appeared a few times. The J gene is TRBJ2-1, the V gene TRBV12-3 or TRBV12-4; D may correspond to TRBD1 or TRBD2 (5 bases each). The V gene lost 7 bases and the J gene lost 5 bases, with 12 bases spanning the gap. There are 13 residues in the CDR3. CDR3 sequence: CASTGTDDNEQFF. DNA for the CDR3: TGTGCCAGCACAGGGACCGACGACAATGAGCAGTTCTTC.

The gene calls are TRBV20-1 and TRBJ1-3; D ambiguous. This CDR3 contains 15 residues. Germline values: CDR1 DFQATT, CDR2 SNEGSKA (reference sequence). V dropped 0 bases and J dropped 0 bases, with 9 bases sitting between them. The CDR3 DNA reads TGCAGTGCTAGAGATCCGGACTACTCTGGAAACACCATATATTTT. Protein sequence: CSARDPDYSGNTIYF.

The genes are TRBV15 and TRBJ2-3, with 8 bases lining up with TRBD1. The trim removed 1 base at V and 6 bases at J, leaving 3 bases unmatched. The germline V gene encodes CDR1 LNHNV and CDR2 YYDKDF (reference sequence). This CDR3 contains 14 residues. CDR3 region: CATSRGTGYDTQYF. The CDR3 DNA follows: TGTGCCACCAGCAGAGGGACAGGGTACGATACGCAGTATTTT.

This clonotype has at least ten counts. The junction and the germline gene differ at one end; a read error may be behind it. The chain couples TRBV5-1 to TRBJ1-1; D may be TRBD1 (5 bases). Germline CDR1 is SGHRS and CDR2 is YFSETQ. CDR3 length: 14 amino acids. CDR3 in DNA: TGTGCCAGCAGCTTAGAGGGGAGGAACACTGAAGCTTTCTTT. This encodes CASSLEGRNTEAFF.

Ten or more counts support this clonotype. The rearrangement links TRBV5-1 to TRBJ2-7; 8 bases agree with TRBD2. J lost 3 bases, V lost 5 bases, and 7 bases had no gene match. Germline lookup yields CDR1 SGHRS and CDR2 YFSETQ. The CDR3 is made up of 14 amino acids. The chain's CDR3 is CASRPAGVRYEQYF. DNA for the CDR3: TGCGCCAGCAGACCAGCGGGAGTGCGCTACGAGCAGTACTTC.

The V call is TRBV4-1, the J call TRBJ1-2; possible D gene TRBD1, 5 bases. The germline V and J ends were trimmed by 1 base and 4 bases, with 10 bases remaining between them. The CDR3 sequence is 14 residues long. Per the germline V gene, CDR1 is MGHRA and CDR2 is YSYEKL. This chain's CDR3 is CASSQVGGVYGYTF. In nucleotides, the CDR3 is TGCGCCAGCAGCCAAGTTGGAGGGGTCTATGGCTACACCTTC.

This clonotype showed up many times. The rearrangement uses TRBV6-2 or TRBV6-3 and TRBJ2-3, with 7 bases matching TRBD2. Germline CDR1 MNHEY, CDR2 SVGEGT. V lost 4 bases to trimming and J lost 3 bases; unmatched junction nucleotides: 7. The CDR3 runs to 15 residues. Here the CDR3 reads CASSSPGEGTDTQYF. In nucleotides, the CDR3 is TGTGCCAGCAGTTCCCCGGGGGAGGGTACAGATACGCAGTATTTT.

This clonotype was observed a few times. The chain joins TRBV9 to TRBJ2-3; 13 nucleotides align to TRBD2. The ends lost 3 bases at V and 0 bases at J; junction bases unmatched: 4. The CDR3 contains 17 residues. Germline CDR1 is SGDLS and CDR2 is YYNGEE. The CDR3 DNA follows: TGTGCCAGCAGCGGGACTAGCGGGGGTCTTAGCACAGATACGCAGTATTTT. It yields the protein CASSGTSGGLSTDTQYF. Variable domain in full (rest from reference TRBV9 and TRBJ2-3): DSGVTQTPKHLITATGQRVTLRCSPRSGDLSVYWYQQSLDQGLQFLIQYYNGEERAKGNILERFSAQQFPDLHSELNLSSLELGDSALYFCASSGTSGGLSTDTQYFGPGTRLTVL.

This clonotype has a handful of counts. The chain couples TRBV4-2 to TRBJ2-1, with 8 bases matching TRBD2. Germline values: CDR1 LGHNA, CDR2 YNFKEQ. This CDR3 has 17 residues. With V trimmed by 0 bases and J by 0 bases, 4 bases remained unmatched. The CDR3 nucleotides read TGTGCCAGCAGCCAAGATCGGGAGGGCCTCTCCTACAATGAGCAGTTCTTC. This translates into CASSQDREGLSYNEQFF.

This clonotype was counted many times. The J gene is TRBJ2-3, the V gene TRBV20-1; 9 nucleotides align to TRBD2. The germline CDR1 and CDR2 sequences are DFQATT and SNEGSKA (reference sequence). The ends lost 3 bases at V and 2 bases at J; junction bases unmatched: 9. This CDR3 is built from 16 residues. CDR3 sequence (DNA): TGCAGTGCTAGCCCCCCGGGACTAGCTTACACAGATACGCAGTATTTT. It codes for CSASPPGLAYTDTQYF.

In its sample, this clonotype was seen a few times. An end of the junction does not agree with germline; a read error may underlie this. The chain is built from TRBV2 and TRBJ2-7; 9 positions match TRBD1. CDR1 is SNHLY and CDR2 is FYNNEI in the germline V gene. The CDR3 totals 15 residues. The CDR3 region has the DNA TGTGCCGGCAGTGACAGGGGGGAGCCCCCCCTCGAGCAGTACTTC. It translates to CAGSDRGEPPLEQYF.

This chain joins TRBV19 and TRBJ1-1, with 7 positions matching TRBD1. CDR3 length: 15 residues. Trimming took 5 bases from V and 1 from J; bases not matched to a gene: 7. The germline CDR1 and CDR2 sequences are LNHDA and SQIVND (reference sequence). This CDR3 is CASSLGGYGNTEAFF. In DNA, the CDR3 is TGTGCCAGTAGTTTAGGGGGCTACGGGAACACTGAAGCTTTCTTT.

Many counts were recorded for this clonotype. The V gene is TRBV7-2, the J gene TRBJ1-4, with TRBD1 as a possible D gene (6 bases). Trimming cost V 5 bases and J 6 bases, with 13 bases left between them. Germline V gene data show CDR1 as SGHTA and CDR2 as FQGNSA. This CDR3 is built from 14 residues. The CDR3 spells CASSREAGDEKLFF. CDR3 DNA sequence: TGTGCCAGCAGCCGAGAGGCAGGGGATGAAAAACTGTTTTTT.

The chain carries TRBV7-3 and TRBJ1-6; D is uncertain. The germline gives CDR1 SGHTA, CDR2 FQGTGA. V dropped 4 bases and J dropped 6 bases, with 7 bases sitting between them. This CDR3 region has 13 residues. The CDR3, as DNA: TGTGCCAGCAGCTGGGCAGTTAATTCACCCCTCCACTTT. It codes for CASSWAVNSPLHF.

This clonotype has ten or more counts. The chain combines TRBV30 with TRBJ1-2; possibly TRBD1 for D (6 bases). CDR1 GTSNPN and CDR2 SVGIG come from the germline V gene (reference sequence). The CDR3 contains 13 residues. V lost 4 bases to trimming and J lost 3 bases, with 12 bases between them. The CDR3 DNA reads as TGTGCCTGGAATGATGGGGGGCACTATGGCTACACCTTC. Its protein is CAWNDGGHYGYTF.

This chain links TRBV9 with TRBJ2-5, with 10 nucleotides matching TRBD2. With 4 bases clipped from V and 4 bases from J, the junction kept 7 bases outside the gene matches. The CDR3 loop spans 15 amino acids. Germline values: CDR1 SGDLS, CDR2 YYNGEE. The CDR3 region is CASSPQAGGGETQYF. CDR3 DNA: TGTGCCAGCAGCCCCCAAGCGGGAGGGGGAGAGACCCAGTACTTC.

This chain joins TRBV4-1 and TRBJ1-1; maybe TRBD1 (6 bases). CDR3 length: 14 residues. Trimming left V 0 bases short and J 4 bases short, with 9 bases between. The germline CDR1 and CDR2 sequences are MGHRA and YSYEKL. For the CDR3, the DNA is TGCGCCAGCAGCCAAGAAGGCAGGGGCACTGAAGCTTTCTTT. This translates into CASSQEGRGTEAFF.

This clonotype was observed a few times. The CDR3 bases are TGTGCCAGCAGTTTGGGCACAGGGCTAGGAAACACCATATATTTT. Residues: CASSLGTGLGNTIYF. The chain recombines TRBV27 with TRBJ1-3; D is possibly TRBD1 (6 bases). The CDR3 contains 15 residues. V lost 3 bases to trimming and J lost 4 bases, with 13 bases between them. The germline CDR1 and CDR2 sequences are MNHEY and SMNVEV (reference sequence).

A word on this clonotype: Given the absence of the conserved phenylalanine or tryptophan at the CDR3 end, a read error is likely. The genes are TRBV29-1 and TRBJ2-7; 8 bases map to TRBD1. CDR3 length: 14 amino acids. The germline gives CDR1 SQVTM, CDR2 ANQGSEA. The V segment lost 2 bases and the J segment 1 base; nucleotides outside the gene matches: 4. This CDR3 reads CSVESRQGSYEQYL. The CDR3 bases are TGCAGCGTTGAAAGCAGACAGGGGTCCTACGAGCAGTACCTC.

This clonotype was observed many times. The gene calls are TRBV4-1 and TRBJ2-5, with 9 positions matching TRBD2. Germline V gene data show CDR1 as MGHRA and CDR2 as YSYEKL. Unmatched junction bases numbered 15, after V lost 2 bases and J lost 5 bases. The CDR3 has 18 amino acids. The CDR3 region is CASSQLGDQAGGHETQYF. The CDR3 DNA sequence: TGCGCCAGCAGCCAACTTGGGGATCAGGCGGGGGGGCACGAGACCCAGTACTTC.